This is a list of T cell receptor beta chains from one sample in a study of memory CD4+ T cells and cytomegalovirus serostatus. Assay used: immunoSEQ multiplex PCR; TCRdb lists only in-frame clones, some missing. The sample lists about 31,000 clones, about 75% occurring once. Sequencing input: memory CD4+ T cells from blood. All receptors come from an adult in good health and CMV-seronegative. Some clones in this sample may be carry-over from other donors' samples. Each CDR3 is given with its conserved first and last residue. A D gene is named only where the DNA matches it firmly. Only some rows state a clone size, as once, few, many or a class for expanded clones.

. . TRBJ1-2 TRBV9 CASSGASGFYGYTF TGTGCCAGCAGCGGAGCGTCGGGGTTCTATGGCTACACCTTC
. . TRBJ1-5 TRBV5-1 CASSLDAGAQPQHF TGCGCCAGCAGCTTGGACGCGGGGGCTCAGCCCCAGCATTTT
. few TRBJ1-2 TRBV30 CAWNGGRGGYTF TGTGCCTGGAATGGAGGGAGGGGAGGCTACACCTTC
. . TRBJ1-4 TRBV5-1 CASSPQTAESEKLFF TGCGCCAGCAGCCCTCAGACCGCCGAGAGTGAAAAACTGTTTTTT
. once TRBJ1-6 TRBV4-3 CASSQGTQNNSPLHF TGCGCCAGCAGCCAAGGTACCCAGAATAATTCACCCCTCCACTTT
. . TRBJ1-1 TRBV5-1 CASSLGGNTEAFF TGCGCCAGCAGCTTGGGGGGGAACACTGAAGCTTTCTTT
. . TRBJ1-1 TRBV2 CASLRDYTVQAFF TGTGCCAGCCTCCGGGACTACACAGTGCAAGCTTTCTTT
. . TRBJ2-7 TRBV5-4 CASSHGTGSYEQYF TGTGCCAGCAGCCACGGGACGGGCTCCTACGAGCAGTACTTC
. . TRBJ1-5 TRBV5-6 CASSLAGGPQHF TGTGCCAGCAGCTTGGCCGGGGGGCCCCAGCATTTT
TRBD1 . TRBJ1-2 TRBV4-1 CASSQPQGRGYYGYTF TGCGCCAGCAGCCAACCTCAGGGCAGGGGGTACTATGGCTACACCTTC
. medium-sized TRBJ1-3 TRBV7-9 CASSKTAGTIYF TGTGCCAGCAGCAAAACCGCAGGCACCATATATTTT
TRBD2 . TRBJ2-3 TRBV5-4 CASSFGTSGASSTDTQYF TGTGCCAGCAGCTTCGGGACTAGCGGGGCCTCTAGCACAGATACGCAGTATTTT
TRBD1 . TRBJ1-2 TRBV5-1 CASSPGQDYGYTF TGCGCCAGCAGCCCGGGACAGGACTATGGCTACACCTTC
TRBD1 . TRBJ1-2 TRBV27 CASSLTGGVYGYTF TGTGCCAGCAGTTTGACAGGGGGCGTCTATGGCTACACCTTC
. once TRBJ1-1 TRBV18 CASSPLLQGEAFF TGTGCCAGCTCACCACTTTTACAGGGCGAGGCTTTCTTT
TRBD1 . TRBJ1-2 TRBV5-6 CASSSGDRGGYTF TGTGCCAGCAGTTCTGGGGACAGGGGTGGCTACACCTTC
. . TRBJ1-1 TRBV7-3 CASSRNGGWGTEAFF TGTGCCAGCAGCCGCAACGGGGGCTGGGGCACTGAAGCTTTCTTT
. . TRBJ2-7 TRBV7-9 CASSLAGNYEQYF TGTGCCAGCAGCTTAGCAGGGAACTACGAGCAGTACTTC
. . TRBJ2-2 TRBV15 CATSTPRQINTGELFF TGTGCCACCAGCACCCCACGGCAAATTAACACCGGGGAGCTGTTTTTT
. . TRBJ1-2 TRBV5-6 CASSLSGSSYGYTF TGTGCCAGCAGCTTGAGCGGGAGTTCCTATGGCTACACCTTC
TRBD1 . TRBJ1-1 TRBV6-1 CATLGQGRTEAFF TGTGCCACATTGGGACAGGGGAGGACTGAAGCTTTCTTT
. . TRBJ1-1 TRBV29-1 CSASFGQEAFF TGCAGCGCCTCCTTCGGCCAAGAGGCTTTCTTT
TRBD2 . TRBJ2-5 TRBV30 CAWSTLAGGETQYF TGTGCCTGGAGTACCCTAGCGGGGGGGGAGACCCAGTACTTC
. . TRBJ1-2 TRBV10-3 CAISLQKTGYGYTF TGTGCCATCAGTCTTCAGAAGACAGGCTATGGCTACACCTTC
TRBD1 . TRBJ1-1 TRBV7-9 CASSFDRGQSMNTEAFF TGTGCCAGCAGCTTCGACAGGGGACAAAGTATGAACACTGAAGCTTTCTTT
TRBD1 . TRBJ1-4 TRBV6-6 CASSYSSQGGHEKLFF TGTGCCAGCAGTTACAGTTCCCAGGGGGGTCATGAAAAACTGTTTTTT
. once TRBJ1-3 TRBV4-2 CASSLTAGDRNTIYF TGTGCCAGCAGCCTTACGGCAGGAGACAGAAACACCATATATTTT
. . TRBJ1-2 TRBV14 CASSRAVRHGVYGYTF TGTGCCAGCAGCCGAGCAGTGCGGCACGGCGTTTATGGCTACACCTTC
TRBD1 . TRBJ1-5 TRBV2 CASSTGVPQPQHF TGTGCCAGCAGTACAGGGGTCCCTCAGCCCCAGCATTTT
. . TRBJ2-5 TRBV7-6 CASSRGYSGETQYF TGTGCCAGCAGCCGAGGGTACTCGGGGGAGACCCAGTACTTC
. . TRBJ2-7 TRBV5-6 CASSLIWLPVYEQYF TGTGCCAGCAGCTTGATATGGTTGCCCGTCTACGAGCAGTACTTC
TRBD1 . TRBJ2-7 TRBV7-2 CASSSTGGYEQYF TGTGCCAGCAGCTCGACAGGGGGCTACGAGCAGTACTTC
. . TRBJ1-6 TRBV19 CATQRQPDNSPLHF TGTGCCACCCAACGACAGCCAGATAATTCACCCCTCCACTTT